This T cell receptor beta chain was recovered during a study of T cells in localized non-small cell lung cancer. Points from the study as a whole: Greater T cell density in blood accompanied longer overall survival. Sequencing covered just one tumor region, so heterogeneity cannot be ruled out.

Points on this clone: Antigen: not known.

The V end was cut by 0 bases, the J end by 0 bases, with 12 bases between. Germline V lookup: CDR1 LGHNA, CDR2 YNFKEQ. The CDR3 is made up of 17 amino acids. Repertoires were generated with immunoSEQ multiplex PCR, while TCRdb's copy carries only in-frame clones and drops some. Of tens of thousands of clones listed, over 75% are singletons. This clonotype was obtained from a female donor older than 55 with stage I lung adenocarcinoma. The sequences come from peripheral blood, collected before any cancer treatment. V gene TRBV4-2 combines with J gene TRBJ1-3; D remains unclear. The CDR3 DNA reads TGTGCCAGCAGCCAAGATCCCATAACTGGCTCTGGAAACACCATATATTTT. It is translated as CASSQDPITGSGNTIYF.